Each of the 19 T cell receptor beta chains below was sequenced from the same sample in a study of T-cell reconstitution after alpha-beta-depleted transplantation in children. The authors prepared the TCRbeta library with unique molecular identifiers. Each CDR3 protein gets one entry after TCRdb re-called the PCR reads with MiXCR. Of about 500,000 distinct CDR3 sequences listed, 30% to 35% are singletons. Sequences were derived from PBMCs from the stem cell graft donor, sampled from the stem cell graft. The receptors come from a human donor who donated a stem cell graft to a child with aplastic anemia.

The chain recombines TRBV5-1 with TRBJ1-4; the D gene is possibly TRBD1 (5 bases). The germline V and J ends were trimmed by 1 base and 8 bases, with 12 bases remaining between them. Germline-derived CDR1 and CDR2 are SGHRS and YFSETQ. CDR3 size: 14 residues. This chain's CDR3 is CASSLQGGREKLFF. Written as DNA, the CDR3 is TGCGCCAGCAGCTTGCAGGGAGGGCGCGAAAAACTGTTTTTT.

The chain employs TRBV7-9 and TRBJ1-2; TRBD1 aligns across 8 bases. There are 13 residues in the CDR3. The ends lost 5 bases at V and 7 bases at J; junction bases unmatched: 6. CDR1 SEHNR and CDR2 FQNEAQ come from the germline V gene (reference sequence). The CDR3 nucleotides are TGTGCCAGCAGCCCGCGAGGACAGGGTGGCTACACCTTC. Its protein product is CASSPRGQGGYTF. Full variable domain (rest looked up from reference TRBV7-9 and TRBJ1-2): DTGVSQNPRHKITKRGQNVTFRCDPISEHNRLYWYRQTLGQGPEFLTYFQNEAQLEKSRLLSDRFSAERPKGSFSTLEIQRTEQGDSAMYLCASSPRGQGGYTFGSGTRLTVV.

The gene calls are TRBV29-1 and TRBJ2-2; TRBD1 might be the D (5 bases). The germline gives CDR1 SQVTM, CDR2 ANQGSEA. The CDR3 has 13 amino acids. With 3 bases removed from V and 1 base from J, the gap between germline ends came to 6 bases. CDR3 nucleotides: TGCAGCGTTGACGGACAGAACACCGGGGAGCTGTTTTTT. It codes for CSVDGQNTGELFF.

The chain is built from TRBV6-1 and TRBJ1-1; no clear D gene. V was pared by 6 bases and J by 4 bases, with 18 bases between. Looked up from germline, CDR1 is MNHNS and CDR2 is SASEGT. The CDR3 has 15 residues. The CDR3 DNA sequence: TGTGCCAGCAGACAAATAAGAGTGCGGGGCACTGAAGCTTTCTTT. Protein: CASRQIRVRGTEAFF.

This clonotype turned up a few times. V and J are TRBV5-5 and TRBJ1-5, with 10 bases matching TRBD1. Germline V CDR1 and CDR2: SGHKS, YYEKEE (reference sequence). The CDR3 totals 15 residues. The V and J ends lost 1 base and 5 bases, in that order; junction bases with no gene match: 3. As DNA, the CDR3 is TGTGCCAGCAGCTTGTACGGGACAGGGGATCAGCCCCAGCATTTT. The encoded protein is CASSLYGTGDQPQHF.

The chain is built from TRBV7-2 and TRBJ2-7; 11 nucleotides match TRBD1. This CDR3 has 15 residues. Per germline, CDR1 SGHTA and CDR2 FQGNSA. J lost 7 bases, V lost 5 bases, and 10 bases had no gene match. CDR3 in amino acids: CASSTSGTGGIEQYF. CDR3 DNA sequence: TGTGCCAGCAGCACCTCCGGGACAGGGGGTATTGAGCAGTACTTC.

J is TRBJ2-2 and V is TRBV7-2; D is unclear. The V and J ends lost 6 bases and 9 bases respectively, with 14 bases between them. The germline V gene has CDR1 SGHTA and CDR2 FQGNSA. The CDR3 extends over 13 amino acids. The chain's CDR3 is CASRPPSVRELFF. CDR3 nucleotide sequence: TGTGCCAGCAGGCCGCCTTCGGTGCGGGAGCTGTTTTTT.

The chain has TRBV19 and TRBJ2-5, with 10 positions matching TRBD2. V lost 8 bases, J lost 4 bases, and 13 bases stayed unmatched. CDR1 is LNHDA, CDR2 SQIVND, per germline (reference sequence). The CDR3 has 16 residues. This chain's CDR3 is CASAPDASGSRETQYF. CDR3 in DNA: TGTGCCAGTGCCCCCGATGCTAGCGGGAGTAGAGAGACCCAGTACTTC. The full variable domain, its missing parts supplied by reference TRBV19 and TRBJ2-5, is DGGITQSPKYLFRKEGQNVTLSCEQNLNHDAMYWYRQDPGQGLRLIYYSQIVNDFQKGDIAEGYSVSREKKESFPLTVTSAQKNPTAFYLCASAPDASGSRETQYFGPGTRLLVL.

This clonotype has more than one count but fewer than ten. The rearrangement uses TRBV20-1 and TRBJ2-1, with TRBD2 matching 7 bases. The CDR3 loop spans 14 amino acids. J was trimmed by 5 bases and V by 6 bases; bases with no gene match: 10. The V gene's germline CDR1 is DFQATT and CDR2 SNEGSKA (reference sequence). The CDR3 protein is CSAQGRARNNEQFF. CDR3 DNA sequence: TGCAGTGCCCAAGGGAGGGCCCGCAACAATGAGCAGTTCTTC.

This clonotype has only a few counts. The chain combines TRBV6-1 with TRBJ2-5; TRBD2 agrees at 7 bases. The CDR3 loop spans 14 amino acids. Germline V gene sequence: CDR1 MNHNS, CDR2 SASEGT. The trim removed 8 bases at V and 2 bases at J, leaving 8 bases unmatched. The CDR3 DNA reads TGTGCCAGCGTGATGGGAGGGGTTCAAGAGACCCAGTACTTC. Translating it yields CASVMGGVQETQYF.

There are a few counts of this clonotype. This sequence joins TRBV27 and TRBJ2-3, with TRBD2 identical over 10 bases. The J segment lost 10 bases and the V segment lost 6 bases, leaving 16 bases of the junction unmatched. CDR1 is MNHEY, CDR2 SMNVEV, per germline (reference sequence). The CDR3 extends over 16 amino acids. The CDR3, as DNA: TGTGCCAGCAGCCCCTGGGGCCTAGCGGGAGAAAGTGCGCAGTATTTT. Translating gives CASSPWGLAGESAQYF.

The chain combines TRBV14 with TRBJ2-7; D is uncertain. This CDR3 is built from 15 residues. Germline lookup yields CDR1 SGHDN and CDR2 FVKESK. Trimming removed 1 base at V and 0 bases at J, with 10 bases between. For the CDR3, the DNA is TGTGCCAGCAGCCAAGGTGGGCGTCGCTCCTACGAGCAGTACGTC. This sequence encodes CASSQGGRRSYEQYV.

The chain is built from TRBV7-2 and TRBJ2-3, with 9 bases that match TRBD2. Germline V lookup: CDR1 SGHTA, CDR2 FQGNSA. The CDR3 totals 17 residues. V shed 3 bases and J 5 bases; nucleotides not matched to a gene: 12. In DNA, the CDR3 is TGTGCCAGCAGCTTCCCTTTGCGCGGGAGGGCCAAAGATACGCAGTATTTT. Translation: CASSFPLRGRAKDTQYF.

V usage is TRBV24-1 and J usage is TRBJ2-5; a possible D gene is TRBD2 (6 bases). V lost 4 bases and J lost 5, with 16 bases in between. The CDR3 runs to 15 residues. The germline V gene has CDR1 KGHDR and CDR2 SFDVKD. The DNA for the CDR3 is TGTGCCACCAGTGAGACCTATGGAGGGAAGGAGACCCAGTACTTC. Translated, it gives CATSETYGGKETQYF.

This clonotype was picked up a small number of times. The chain uses TRBV28 and TRBJ2-7, with D possibly matching TRBD1 (5 bases). V dropped 6 bases and J dropped 2 bases, with 11 bases sitting between them. The CDR3 extends over 13 amino acids. The germline V gene has CDR1 MDHEN and CDR2 SYDVKM. CDR3: CASRADRTYEQYF. The CDR3 nucleotides read TGTGCCAGCAGGGCAGACAGAACCTACGAGCAGTACTTC.

In DNA form, the CDR3 reads TGTGCCAGCAGTTTATCGCTCCGGGACAGTGGAAAGACCCAGTACTTC. It is translated as CASSLSLRDSGKTQYF. The J gene is TRBJ2-5, the V gene TRBV27; the match to TRBD1 covers 7 bases. Germline V lookup: CDR1 MNHEY, CDR2 SMNVEV (reference sequence). The CDR3 is 16 amino acids. The V and J ends lost 0 bases and 6 bases, in that order; junction bases with no gene match: 10.

This rearrangement joins TRBV18 to TRBJ2-3; possibly TRBD2 for D (5 bases). The germline V gene has CDR1 KGHSH and CDR2 LQKENI. This CDR3 is built from 14 residues. V lost 0 bases, J lost 5 bases, and 9 bases lay in between. This CDR3 is CASSPPGGEDTQYF. DNA for the CDR3: TGTGCCAGCTCACCACCCGGAGGCGAAGATACGCAGTATTTT.

The chain recombines TRBV29-1 with TRBJ1-1; D is uncertain. Trimming took off 5 bases at V and 8 bases at J, with 15 bases between the two ends. The germline V gene has CDR1 SQVTM and CDR2 ANQGSEA. The CDR3 covers 12 residues. CDR3 protein: CSVNPISTEAFF. CDR3 coding DNA: TGCAGCGTTAACCCCATTTCGACAGAAGCTTTCTTT. The whole variable domain, filled in from reference TRBV29-1 and TRBJ1-1, reads SAVISQKPSRDICQRGTSLTIQCQVDSQVTMMFWYRQQPGQSLTLIATANQGSEATYESGFVIDKFPISRPNLTFSTLTVSNMSPEDSSIYLCSVNPISTEAFFGQGTRLTVV.

J is TRBJ1-1 and V is TRBV18; maybe TRBD1 (5 bases). The CDR3 totals 14 residues. Germline CDR1 reads KGHSH; CDR2 reads LQKENI. The V and J ends lost 3 bases and 3 bases respectively, with 11 bases between them. CDR3 sequence: CASSPRTSDTEAFF. In nucleotides, the CDR3 is TGTGCCAGCTCACCTAGGACATCGGACACTGAAGCTTTCTTT.